What follows is one TCR beta chain and its context. Its antigen is not yet known. Base qualities are missing; no much larger clone stands one base away. This sample was taken from a study of control samples from healthy donors and cancer patients (dated by TCRdb to 2020 to 2021). The library relied on the immunoSEQ multiplex PCR assay. TCRdb retrieved this table from immuneACCESS and kept in-frame rearrangements only. Not all clones are present; in checked studies, unresolved V genes account for under half, and no reason is known for the remainder. The sample data list tens of thousands of clones, and 75% to 90% of these were observed just once. The ten largest make up roughly 7% of the sample. This TCR was sampled from a man aged 50-60 years in good health. The specimen was blood.

The DNA sequence is as follows: TGCGCCAGCAGCTTGGGCCGGTCACGCAATGAAAAACTGTTTTTT. Translated, this gives CASSLGRSRNEKLFF. The chain uses TRBV5-1 and TRBJ1-4; the D gene assignment is ambiguous. The CDR3 spans 15 residues, from the cysteine through the phenylalanine. Only the CDR3 DNA is retained, 45 bases long and in frame from the first base. Reading the germline V gene gives CDR1 SGHRS and CDR2 YFSETQ. A distance of 11 bases separates the germline ends of V and J, which lose 0 bases and 5 bases respectively.